The 21 T cell receptor beta chains in this list originate from one sample, sequenced in a study of blood T cell repertoires in COVID-19. This table comes from immunoSEQ multiplex PCR, and its TCRdb copy is limited to in-frame clones, with some not included. This sample has approximately 260,000 clones, with around nine tenths found just once. The sequenced sample consisted of peripheral blood. The receptors originated from a woman between 40 and 55 years old who had recovered from COVID-19.

The rearrangement joins TRBV4-3 to TRBJ1-4; 8 nucleotides align to TRBD1. The CDR3 consists of 15 residues. The germline gives CDR1 LGHNA, CDR2 YSLEER. V was clipped by 4 bases and J by 0 bases; unmatched bases: 1. The CDR3 DNA is TGCGCCAGCAGCCCGACAGGGGCAACTAATGAAAAACTGTTTTTT. It specifies CASSPTGATNEKLFF.

The rearrangement uses TRBV19 and TRBJ2-2, with 12 bases matching TRBD1. After removal of 2 bases from V and 8 bases from J, the junction contained 6 bases not matched to a gene. The CDR3 is made up of 16 amino acids. Germline assignment: CDR1 LNHDA and CDR2 SQIVND (reference sequence). CDR3 region: CASSISGQGAWGELFF. CDR3 bases: TGTGCCAGTAGTATATCGGGACAGGGGGCCTGGGGGGAGCTGTTTTTT.

The chain carries TRBV7-3 and TRBJ2-5; 13 bases map to TRBD2. The germline V gene encodes CDR1 SGHTA and CDR2 FQGTGA. CDR3 length: 16 residues. V shed 5 bases and J 5 bases; nucleotides not matched to a gene: 8. The CDR3 spells CASSLTGLAGWETQYF. Here the CDR3 DNA reads TGTGCCAGCAGCCTCACGGGACTAGCGGGGTGGGAGACCCAGTACTTC. Variable domain in full (rest from reference TRBV7-3 and TRBJ2-5): GAGVSQTPSNKVTEKGKYVELRCDPISGHTALYWYRQSLGQGPEFLIYFQGTGAADDSGLPNDRFFAVRPEGSVSTLKIQRTERGDSAVYLCASSLTGLAGWETQYFGPGTRLLVL.

This chain connects TRBV7-2 to TRBJ1-6; possible D gene TRBD1, 6 bases. This CDR3 has 16 residues. V gave up 1 base and J gave up 3 bases, with 10 bases separating them. Germline assignment: CDR1 SGHTA and CDR2 FQGNSA. The CDR3 spells CASSLGQVRYNSPLHF. Written as DNA, the CDR3 is TGTGCCAGCAGCTTAGGACAGGTTCGCTATAATTCACCCCTCCACTTT.

The V call is TRBV7-2, the J call TRBJ2-5; a weak D match, TRBD1 (5 bases). This CDR3 is 15 amino acids long. Germline CDR1 is SGHTA and CDR2 is FQGNSA. V was shortened by 5 bases and J by 0 bases, with 13 bases between the two germline ends. The CDR3 sequence: CASSPQTAYQETQYF. Written as DNA, the CDR3 is TGTGCCAGCAGCCCCCAGACAGCGTACCAAGAGACCCAGTACTTC.

The chain couples TRBV18 to TRBJ2-2; TRBD1 matches at 9 bases. This CDR3 has 16 residues. Losses at the gene ends were 2 bases for V and 5 bases for J; bases not matched to a gene: 6. Looked up from germline, CDR1 is KGHSH and CDR2 is LQKENI. Here the CDR3 DNA reads TGTGCCAGCTCACCAGCCGGACAGGGGAGTACCGGGGAGCTGTTTTTT. This sequence encodes CASSPAGQGSTGELFF. Based on the CDR3 plus reference TRBV18 and TRBJ2-2, the full variable domain is NAGVMQNPRHLVRRRGQEARLRCSPMKGHSHVYWYRQLPEEGLKFMVYLQKENIIDESGMPKERFSAEFPKEGPSILRIQQVVRGDSAAYFCASSPAGQGSTGELFFGEGSRLTVL.

The chain recombines TRBV7-2 with TRBJ2-7; a possible D gene is TRBD2 (5 bases). The CDR3 length is 14 residues. V lost 3 bases and J lost 1, with 10 bases in between. Germline V gene data show CDR1 as SGHTA and CDR2 as FQGNSA. Here the CDR3 DNA reads TGTGCCAGCAGCTTTAGCGACACATCCTACGAGCAGTACTTC. As protein: CASSFSDTSYEQYF.

V and J are TRBV10-3 and TRBJ1-4; 12 bases are shared with TRBD1. CDR3 length equals 14 residues. Germline values: CDR1 ENHRY, CDR2 SYGVKD. V lost 4 bases and J lost 13; bases outside the gene matches: 7. Written as DNA, the CDR3 is TGTGCCATCAGTGTCGGGACAGGGGGCTACGGACTGTTTTTT. This gives the protein CAISVGTGGYGLFF.

The gene calls are TRBV5-5 and TRBJ2-5; TRBD1 matches at 7 bases. V was clipped by 0 bases and J by 1 base; unmatched bases: 0. Germline V gene data show CDR1 as SGHKS and CDR2 as YYEKEE (reference sequence). The CDR3 consists of 14 residues. For the CDR3, the DNA is TGTGCCAGCAGCTTGGGACAGGGCCAAGAGACCCAGTACTTC. Translation gives CASSLGQGQETQYF. Filled out from reference TRBV5-5 and TRBJ2-5, the complete variable domain reads DAGVTQSPTHLIKTRGQQVTLRCSPISGHKSVSWYQQVLGQGPQFIFQYYEKEERGRGNFPDRFSARQFPNYSSELNVNALLLGDSALYLCASSLGQGQETQYFGPGTRLLVL.

The chain employs TRBV5-5 and TRBJ2-7; 12 bases align to TRBD2. The CDR3 extends over 19 amino acids. The germline CDR1 and CDR2 sequences are SGHKS and YYEKEE (reference sequence). V lost 6 bases to trimming and J lost 3 bases; unmatched junction nucleotides: 19. Here the CDR3 reads CASTTRDTRTSGAHYEQYF. The CDR3 DNA sequence: TGTGCCAGCACCACGCGGGACACAAGGACTAGCGGGGCACACTACGAGCAGTACTTC.

The V call is TRBV18, the J call TRBJ2-3; a possible D gene is TRBD1 (6 bases). CDR1 is KGHSH, CDR2 LQKENI, per germline. The CDR3 consists of 15 residues. Trimming took off 3 bases at V and 5 bases at J, with 15 bases between the two ends. DNA of the CDR3: TGTGCCAGCTCACCGATTCAAGGGGGAGAAGATACGCAGTATTTT. Protein product: CASSPIQGGEDTQYF.

This chain connects TRBV27 to TRBJ2-4; 8 bases are a match to TRBD1. With V trimmed by 4 bases and J by 1 base, 9 bases remained unmatched. This CDR3 is built from 17 residues. Germline loops: CDR1 MNHEY, CDR2 SMNVEV (reference sequence). This CDR3 is CASSSAGGDGAKNIQYF. In nucleotides, the CDR3 is TGTGCCAGCAGTTCGGCAGGGGGCGATGGGGCCAAAAACATTCAGTACTTC.

V is TRBV5-5 and J is TRBJ1-4; maybe TRBD1 (6 bases). The CDR3 runs 15 residues. Per germline, CDR1 SGHKS and CDR2 YYEKEE (reference sequence). V lost 3 bases, J lost 4 bases, and 13 bases lay in between. The CDR3 sequence: CASSSGQLFNEKLFF. The CDR3 DNA reads as TGTGCCAGCAGCTCCGGACAGCTCTTTAATGAAAAACTGTTTTTT.

The J gene is TRBJ2-3, the V gene TRBV10-3, with a tentative D call TRBD1 (5 bases). CDR1 and CDR2 from the germline V gene are ENHRY and SYGVKD. V was cut by 11 bases and J by 2 bases, with 17 bases left in between. CDR3 length: 14 residues. The CDR3 loop is CASYRGGPTDTQYF. Here the CDR3 DNA reads TGTGCCTCCTATAGGGGCGGACCCACAGATACGCAGTATTTT.

This clone is a singleton in its sample. The chain is built from TRBV4-3 and TRBJ1-2, with 7 bases matching TRBD1. After removal of 1 base from V and 2 bases from J, the junction contained 4 bases not matched to a gene. The length of the CDR3 is 15 residues. Germline CDR1 and CDR2: LGHNA and YSLEER. The CDR3 sequence is CASSQVGDRNYGYTF. CDR3 bases: TGCGCCAGCAGCCAAGTTGGGGACAGAAACTATGGCTACACCTTC.

The V gene is TRBV28, the J gene TRBJ1-5; D might be TRBD1 (6 bases). The CDR3 sequence is 16 residues long. Per the germline V gene, CDR1 is MDHEN and CDR2 is SYDVKM. Trimming cost V 10 bases and J 4 bases, with 23 bases left between them. The CDR3 is CATSLLQGFGNQPQHF. CDR3 bases: TGTGCCACCTCGCTACTACAGGGTTTTGGAAATCAGCCCCAGCATTTT. Looking up the rest from reference TRBV28 and TRBJ1-5 gives the full variable domain: DVKVTQSSRYLVKRTGEKVFLECVQDMDHENMFWYRQDPGLGLRLIYFSYDVKMKEKGDIPEGYSVSREKKERFSLILESASTNQTSMYLCATSLLQGFGNQPQHFGDGTRLSIL.

The gene calls are TRBV4-2 and TRBJ1-5, with D hard to call. Trimming removed 0 bases at V and 0 bases at J, with 6 bases between. The CDR3 contains 15 residues. The germline V gene has CDR1 LGHNA and CDR2 YNFKEQ. CDR3 sequence reads: CASSQDPYSNQPQHF. CDR3 nucleotides: TGTGCCAGCAGCCAAGATCCTTATAGCAATCAGCCCCAGCATTTT.

The rearrangement joins TRBV6-2 or TRBV6-3 to TRBJ1-5; D gene ambiguous. Trimming removed 2 bases at V and 5 bases at J, with 16 bases between. The CDR3 is 16 residues long. The germline V gene has CDR1 MNHEY and CDR2 SVGEGT. The CDR3 region is CASSYRRDQRYQPQHF. CDR3 sequence (DNA): TGTGCCAGCAGTTACCGGAGGGATCAAAGGTATCAGCCCCAGCATTTT.

This chain uses TRBV19 with TRBJ2-5, with TRBD1 matching over 7 bases. CDR3 length equals 16 residues. V was pared by 4 bases and J by 1 base, with 9 bases of the junction left unmatched. Germline loops: CDR1 LNHDA, CDR2 SQIVND (reference sequence). In nucleotides, the CDR3 is TGTGCCAGTAGTACCCGGACAGGTCCCCTCCAAGAGACCCAGTACTTC. Amino acid sequence: CASSTRTGPLQETQYF.

The V call is TRBV6-6, the J call TRBJ1-4; 10 nucleotides agree with TRBD1. This CDR3 region has 14 residues. The V gene end was trimmed by 6 bases and the J gene end by 6 bases; junction bases not matched to a gene: 4. Germline V gene sequence: CDR1 MNHNY, CDR2 SVGAGI (reference sequence). The CDR3 nucleotides are TGTGCCAGCAGAGCCGGGACAGGGGATGAAAAACTGTTTTTT. Amino acids: CASRAGTGDEKLFF.

Only a few counts were recorded for this clone. This chain links TRBV4-1 with TRBJ1-1; maybe TRBD1 (6 bases). Trimming removed 2 bases from V and 7 bases from J, with 17 bases in between. The length of the CDR3 is 15 residues. Germline CDR1 is MGHRA and CDR2 is YSYEKL. The CDR3 DNA follows: TGCGCCAGCAGCCAAAGCTTCACAGGGCTCATTGAAGCTTTCTTT. Its translation is CASSQSFTGLIEAFF.